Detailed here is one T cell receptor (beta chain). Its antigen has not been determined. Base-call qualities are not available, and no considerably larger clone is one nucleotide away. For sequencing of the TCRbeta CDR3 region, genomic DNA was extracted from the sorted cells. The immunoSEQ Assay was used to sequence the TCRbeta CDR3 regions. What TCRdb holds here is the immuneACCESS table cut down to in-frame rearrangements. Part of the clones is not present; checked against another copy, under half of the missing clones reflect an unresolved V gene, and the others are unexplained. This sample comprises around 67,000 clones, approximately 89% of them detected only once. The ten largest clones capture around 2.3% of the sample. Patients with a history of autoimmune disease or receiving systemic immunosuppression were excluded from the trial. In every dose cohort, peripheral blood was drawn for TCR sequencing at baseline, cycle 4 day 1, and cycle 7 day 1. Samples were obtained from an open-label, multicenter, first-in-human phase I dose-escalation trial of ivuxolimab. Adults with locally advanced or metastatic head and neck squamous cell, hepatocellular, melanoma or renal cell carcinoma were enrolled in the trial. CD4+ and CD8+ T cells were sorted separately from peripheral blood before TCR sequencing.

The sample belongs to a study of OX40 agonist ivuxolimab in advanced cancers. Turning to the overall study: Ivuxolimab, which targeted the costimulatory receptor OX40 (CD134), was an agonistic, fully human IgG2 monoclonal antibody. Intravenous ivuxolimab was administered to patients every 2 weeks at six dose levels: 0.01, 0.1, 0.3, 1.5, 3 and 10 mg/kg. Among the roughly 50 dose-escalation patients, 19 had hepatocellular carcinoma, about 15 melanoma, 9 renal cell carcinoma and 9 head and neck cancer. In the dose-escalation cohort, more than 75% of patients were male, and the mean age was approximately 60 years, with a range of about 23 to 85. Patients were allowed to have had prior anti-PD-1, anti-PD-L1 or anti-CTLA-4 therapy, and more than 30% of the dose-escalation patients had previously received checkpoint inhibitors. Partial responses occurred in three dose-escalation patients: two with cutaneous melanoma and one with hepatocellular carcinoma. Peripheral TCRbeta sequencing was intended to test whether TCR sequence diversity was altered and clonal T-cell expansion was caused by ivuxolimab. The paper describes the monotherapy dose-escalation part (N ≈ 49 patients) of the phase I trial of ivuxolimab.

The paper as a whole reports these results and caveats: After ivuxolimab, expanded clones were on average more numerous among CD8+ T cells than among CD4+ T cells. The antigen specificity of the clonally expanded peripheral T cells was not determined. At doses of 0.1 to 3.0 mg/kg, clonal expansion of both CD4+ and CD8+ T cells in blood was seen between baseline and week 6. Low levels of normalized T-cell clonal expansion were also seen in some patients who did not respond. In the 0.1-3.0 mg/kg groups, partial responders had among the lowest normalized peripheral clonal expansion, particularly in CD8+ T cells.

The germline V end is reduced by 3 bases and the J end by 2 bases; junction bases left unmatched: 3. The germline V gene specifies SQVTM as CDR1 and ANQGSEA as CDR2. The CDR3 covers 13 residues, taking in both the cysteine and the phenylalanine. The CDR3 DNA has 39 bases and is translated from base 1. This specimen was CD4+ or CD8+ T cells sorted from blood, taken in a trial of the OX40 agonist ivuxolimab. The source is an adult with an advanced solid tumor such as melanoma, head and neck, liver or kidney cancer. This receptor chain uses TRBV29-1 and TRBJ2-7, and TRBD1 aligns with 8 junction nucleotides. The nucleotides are TGCAGCGTTGATTGGACAGGGACCTACGAGCAGTACTTC. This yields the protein CSVDWTGTYEQYF.